Below are 14 T cell receptor beta chains sequenced from a single sample in a study of T cells in Graves' hyperthyroidism and ophthalmopathy. Researchers took RNA transcripts and amplified the TCR beta CDR3 regions from them. HTBI primers were the set used in a first-round RT-PCR of the TCR CDR3. MiXCR, run by TCRdb on the multiplex PCR reads, gives a single entry per CDR3 protein. This table holds 370,000 or so distinct CDR3 sequences, roughly 14% found once. The sequencing sample was made of blood. These receptors were obtained from a man aged 25-40 years with Graves' hyperthyroidism that later progressed to Graves' ophthalmopathy.

This clonotype showed up just a few times. V is TRBV7-9 and J is TRBJ1-5; the D gene is possibly TRBD1 (5 bases). The V end lost 5 bases, the J end lost 7 bases, and 12 bases lay between the germline ends. The CDR3 sequence is 13 residues long. CDR1 is SEHNR, CDR2 FQNEAQ, per germline (reference sequence). This CDR3 is CASSVGGGQPQHF. The CDR3 nucleotides read TGTGCCAGCAGCGTGGGGGGTGGCCAGCCCCAGCATTTT.

This clonotype was seen many times. The chain has TRBV7-9 and TRBJ1-6; D might be TRBD1 (6 bases). CDR3 length: 12 residues. V lost 8 bases and J lost 10, with 12 bases in between. In germline, CDR1 is SEHNR, CDR2 FQNEAQ (reference sequence). The CDR3 DNA follows: TGTGCCAGCTCAAAAGGGGGGTCACCCCTCCACTTT. The encoded protein is CASSKGGSPLHF.

This clonotype has a count of ten or more. V and J are TRBV6-2 or TRBV6-3 and TRBJ2-1; D is ambiguous. This CDR3 has 13 amino acids. Germline lookup yields CDR1 MNHEY and CDR2 SVGEGT. V lost 9 bases and J 6 bases, leaving 15 bases between the germline ends. CDR3 DNA: TGTGCCAGTGGGCCCGGGCATTTCAATGAGCAGTTCTTC. Translated, it gives CASGPGHFNEQFF.

The chain employs TRBV6-5 and TRBJ2-1; D may be TRBD2 (7 bases). Trimming cost V 2 bases and J 9 bases, with 14 bases left between them. The CDR3 loop spans 14 amino acids. Germline V gives CDR1 MNHEY, CDR2 SVGAGI. CDR3 nucleotide sequence: TGTGCCAGCAGTTACGAGGGGGGGGGGAGTGAGCAGTTCTTC. Amino acids: CASSYEGGGSEQFF.

The chain combines TRBV15 with TRBJ2-7; 7 bases agree with TRBD2. With 2 bases clipped from V and 1 base from J, the junction kept 5 bases outside the gene matches. This CDR3 region has 15 residues. Germline V gene lookup returns CDR1 LNHNV and CDR2 YYDKDF (reference sequence). CDR3 coding DNA: TGTGCCACCAGCAGATCCCGAGCGGGGTCCTACGAGCAGTACTTC. Amino acids: CATSRSRAGSYEQYF. Looking up the rest from reference TRBV15 and TRBJ2-7 gives the full variable domain: DAMVIQNPRYQVTQFGKPVTLSCSQTLNHNVMYWYQQKSSQAPKLLFHYYDKDFNNEADTPDNFQSRRPNTSFCFLDIRSPGLGDTAMYLCATSRSRAGSYEQYFGPGTRLTVT.

This clonotype was recorded a few times. The V and J genes are TRBV20-1 and TRBJ2-1; D is ambiguous. The CDR3 loop spans 14 amino acids. Trimming cost V 4 bases and J 0 bases, with 10 bases left between them. Germline CDR1 reads DFQATT; CDR2 reads SNEGSKA (reference sequence). CDR3 loop: CSAIVASSYNEQFF. The DNA for the CDR3 is TGCAGTGCTATAGTCGCTAGCTCCTACAATGAGCAGTTCTTC.

This clonotype was recorded many times. The V call is TRBV19, the J call TRBJ2-7, with D possibly TRBD1 on 6 matching bases. The CDR3 runs 13 residues. Germline CDR1 is LNHDA and CDR2 is SQIVND (reference sequence). With 5 bases removed from V and 2 bases from J, the gap between germline ends came to 10 bases. CDR3 protein: CASSPGVAYEQYF. CDR3 nucleotide sequence: TGTGCCAGTAGTCCAGGGGTGGCCTACGAGCAGTACTTC. Variable domain in full (rest from reference TRBV19 and TRBJ2-7): DGGITQSPKYLFRKEGQNVTLSCEQNLNHDAMYWYRQDPGQGLRLIYYSQIVNDFQKGDIAEGYSVSREKKESFPLTVTSAQKNPTAFYLCASSPGVAYEQYFGPGTRLTVT.

This clonotype was seen many times. V gene TRBV6-2 or TRBV6-3 combines with J gene TRBJ2-2; either TRBD1 or TRBD2 may supply D (5 bases each). The germline V and J ends were trimmed by 6 bases and 6 bases, with 29 bases remaining between them. The CDR3 covers 19 residues. Germline V gene data show CDR1 as MNHEY and CDR2 as SVGEGT. The CDR3 loop reads CASSYRGVRAPTGSGELFF. Written as DNA, the CDR3 is TGTGCCAGCAGCTACAGAGGGGTGAGGGCCCCTACGGGATCCGGGGAGCTGTTTTTT.

Concerning this clonotype: This clone may be a read error of a much larger clone one base away. This rearrangement joins TRBV3-1 to TRBJ1-2; possible D gene TRBD1, 5 bases. In germline, CDR1 is LGHDT, CDR2 YNNKEL (reference sequence). With 7 bases removed from V and 2 bases from J, the gap between germline ends came to 26 bases. CDR3 length: 18 residues. CDR3 amino acids: CASIPSIWCGGMNYGYTF. The CDR3 DNA reads TGTGCCAGCATCCCATCTATTTGGTGTGGGGGAATGAACTATGGCTACACCTTC. The full variable domain, its missing parts supplied by reference TRBV3-1 and TRBJ1-2, is DTAVSQTPKYLVTQMGNDKSIKCEQNLGHDTMYWYKQDSKKFLKIMFSYNNKELIINETVPNRFSPKSPDKAHLNLHINSLELGDSAVYFCASIPSIWCGGMNYGYTFGSGTRLTVV.

This clonotype showed up just a few times. The chain has TRBV18 and TRBJ1-2, with a tentative D call TRBD1 (5 bases). V shed 2 bases and J shed 4 bases, with 14 bases lying between them. The germline CDR1 and CDR2 sequences are KGHSH and LQKENI. There are 15 residues in the CDR3. The CDR3 protein is CASSPGGADSYGYTF. CDR3 bases: TGTGCCAGCTCACCAGGAGGGGCGGATTCCTATGGCTACACCTTC.

This clonotype was counted ten times or more. This rearrangement joins TRBV12-3 or TRBV12-4 to TRBJ2-7, with 9 bases aligning to TRBD1. This CDR3 has 15 amino acids. Unmatched junction bases numbered 5, after V lost 4 bases and J lost 1 base. The DNA for the CDR3 is TGTGCCAGCAGTTCGGGAGACAGGGGGTCCTACGAGCAGTACTTC. Translation: CASSSGDRGSYEQYF.

This clonotype appeared many times. The chain uses TRBV28 and TRBJ1-5; 10 bases match TRBD1. V lost 5 bases and J lost 5; bases outside the gene matches: 9. CDR3 length: 16 amino acids. CDR1 is MDHEN and CDR2 is SYDVKM in the germline V gene. The CDR3 DNA reads as TGTGCCAGCAGTCTCATTCCCGGGACAGGGGATCAGCCCCAGCATTTT. Translation gives CASSLIPGTGDQPQHF.

The chain carries TRBV6-1 and TRBJ2-7; tentatively, D is TRBD1 (6 bases). The CDR3 covers 14 residues. Per the germline V gene, CDR1 is MNHNS and CDR2 is SASEGT. With 6 bases removed from V and 0 bases from J, the gap between germline ends came to 12 bases. CDR3 amino acids: CASRKTGDSYEQYF. In nucleotides, the CDR3 is TGTGCCAGCAGGAAGACAGGCGACTCCTACGAGCAGTACTTC.

This clonotype showed up many times. The chain couples TRBV7-9 to TRBJ1-6; D is unclear. With 1 base removed from V and 0 bases from J, the gap between germline ends came to 13 bases. The CDR3 consists of 18 residues. Germline CDR1 SEHNR, CDR2 FQNEAQ (reference sequence). The CDR3 loop is CASSLGRAGSSYNSPLHF. CDR3 coding DNA: TGTGCCAGCAGCTTAGGCCGGGCGGGTAGCTCCTATAATTCACCCCTCCACTTT.